This section outlines one T cell receptor (beta chain) sequence together with its context. Its specificity is not known. Using immunoSEQ multiplex PCR, the repertoire was profiled, and TCRdb retains in-frame clones only, with some absent. The table has roughly 23,000 clones, 89% seen once; the top ten hold 8.2%. This sample was included in a study of T cells after posttransplantation cyclophosphamide. The study, taken as a whole, reports: Recipient CMV seropositivity and CMV reactivation strongly tracked TRB clonality. TRB overlap between skin or GI tissue T cells and blood was limited. Later blood repertoires were often dominated by clones from the donor CD8+ memory compartment.

Sampled 1 year posttransplant, controls received myeloablative marrow transplants, methotrexate and a calcineurin inhibitor. This receptor was obtained from a female patient aged 45 to 65 who received an allogeneic stem cell transplant from an unrelated donor, was CMV-positive, and had chronic GVHD only. Some of the T cells may derive from the graft donor. The source was PBMCs, collected after an allogeneic stem cell transplant with a calcineurin inhibitor and methotrexate.

CDR3 DNA: TGTGCCAGCAGCCACGGGACTAGCTCTCGGCTGAGGAATGAGCAGTTCTTC. This translates into CASSHGTSSRLRNEQFF. This rearrangement joins TRBV7-2 to TRBJ2-1; 9 bases map to TRBD2. Trimming took 5 bases from V and 7 from J; bases not matched to a gene: 15. The germline V gene has CDR1 SGHTA and CDR2 FQGNSA. The length of the CDR3 is 17 residues.